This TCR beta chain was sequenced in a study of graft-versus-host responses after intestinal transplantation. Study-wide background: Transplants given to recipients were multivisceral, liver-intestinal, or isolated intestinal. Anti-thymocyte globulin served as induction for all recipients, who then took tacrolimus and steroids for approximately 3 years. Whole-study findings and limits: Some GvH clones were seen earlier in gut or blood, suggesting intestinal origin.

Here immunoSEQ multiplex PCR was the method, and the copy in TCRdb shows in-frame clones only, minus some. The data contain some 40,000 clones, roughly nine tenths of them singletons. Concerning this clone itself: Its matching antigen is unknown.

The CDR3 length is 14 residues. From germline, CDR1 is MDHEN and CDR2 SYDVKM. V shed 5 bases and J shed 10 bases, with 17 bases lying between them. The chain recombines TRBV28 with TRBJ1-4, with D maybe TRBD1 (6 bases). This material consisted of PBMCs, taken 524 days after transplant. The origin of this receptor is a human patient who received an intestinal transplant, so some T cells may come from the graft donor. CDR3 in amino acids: CASSLTGEGGKLFF. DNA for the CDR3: TGTGCCAGCAGTCTGACAGGCGAGGGTGGAAAACTGTTTTTT.